This passage covers 12 T cell receptor beta chains from one sample sequenced in a study of blood T cell repertoires in COVID-19. TCRdb's copy holds only in-frame clones and misses some; the assay was immunoSEQ multiplex PCR. Seen here are a few hundred thousand clones, around 87% observed once, and the top ten hold roughly 1%. The sample consisted of PBMCs or T cells enriched from blood (not recorded which). These receptors all come from a man between 18 and 35 years old who had recovered from COVID-19.

The chain links TRBV28 to TRBJ1-5; no definite D call. Germline loops: CDR1 MDHEN, CDR2 SYDVKM. V lost 3 bases and J lost 9, with 9 bases in between. The CDR3 length is 12 residues. Written as DNA, the CDR3 is TGTGCCAGCAGTTTGGGGAGTCGGCCCCAGCATTTT. Amino acid sequence: CASSLGSRPQHF.

The V and J genes are TRBV19 and TRBJ1-3; D not certain. CDR1 is LNHDA and CDR2 is SQIVND in the germline V gene (reference sequence). The CDR3 has 15 residues. Trimming cost V 1 base and J 2 bases, with 9 bases left between them. The CDR3 reads CASSIGRSPGNTIYF. CDR3 coding DNA: TGTGCCAGTAGTATAGGCCGAAGCCCTGGAAACACCATATATTTT.

This chain links TRBV2 with TRBJ1-1; D unclear. The length of the CDR3 is 13 residues. Germline assignment: CDR1 SNHLY and CDR2 FYNNEI. Between the trimmed V and J ends, which lost 8 bases and 2 bases, there was a span of 12 bases. CDR3 loop: CASFQLSNTEAFF. CDR3 DNA sequence: TGTGCCAGCTTTCAACTCTCAAACACTGAAGCTTTCTTT.

V and J are TRBV7-2 and TRBJ2-1; tentatively, D is TRBD2 (5 bases). The germline V gene has CDR1 SGHTA and CDR2 FQGNSA. There are 16 residues in the CDR3. V gave up 5 bases and J gave up 3 bases, with 17 bases separating them. Written as DNA, the CDR3 is TGTGCCAGCAGCCCGTCGGCCGCGGACTTCTACAATGAGCAGTTCTTC. Translated, it gives CASSPSAADFYNEQFF.

This chain links TRBV6-2 or TRBV6-3 with TRBJ1-2; D not resolved. V lost 6 bases and J 3 bases, leaving 11 bases between the germline ends. CDR1 and CDR2 from the germline V gene are MNHEY and SVGEGT. The CDR3 length is 13 residues. CDR3 sequence: CASSFDRDYGYTF. The CDR3 bases are TGTGCCAGCAGCTTTGACCGGGACTATGGCTACACCTTC.

V gene TRBV5-6 combines with J gene TRBJ1-2, with a tentative D call TRBD1 (6 bases). The V end was cut by 3 bases, the J end by 3 bases, with 12 bases between. The CDR3 spans 14 residues. Germline V lookup: CDR1 SGHDT, CDR2 YYEEEE. CDR3 nucleotide sequence: TGTGCCAGCAGCTCACAGGGTTTGGACTATGGCTACACCTTC. Translating gives CASSSQGLDYGYTF.

This sequence joins TRBV5-1 and TRBJ1-1, with D possibly TRBD1 on 6 matching bases. The CDR3 is 13 amino acids. The germline gives CDR1 SGHRS, CDR2 YFSETQ. Trimming shortened V by 0 bases and J by 10 bases, and 13 bases separated the two germline ends. The CDR3 region is CASSLAELGGAFF. CDR3 sequence (DNA): TGCGCCAGCAGCTTGGCCGAGCTAGGGGGAGCTTTCTTT.

The chain employs TRBV18 and TRBJ2-7, with unresolved D. CDR1 KGHSH and CDR2 LQKENI come from the germline V gene. Trimming left V 4 bases short and J 6 bases short, with 7 bases between. The CDR3 has 11 amino acids. CDR3 protein: CASSLEREQYF. For the CDR3, the DNA is TGTGCCAGCTCACTAGAACGCGAGCAGTACTTC. The full variable domain, completed using reference TRBV18 and TRBJ2-7, is NAGVMQNPRHLVRRRGQEARLRCSPMKGHSHVYWYRQLPEEGLKFMVYLQKENIIDESGMPKERFSAEFPKEGPSILRIQQVVRGDSAAYFCASSLEREQYFGPGTRLTVT.

This clone was detected only a few times. The CDR3 is CASSLFRRLAGDLTGELFF. CDR3 DNA sequence: TGTGCCAGCAGCTTATTTCGCCGACTAGCGGGGGACCTCACCGGGGAGCTGTTTTTT. The chain couples TRBV7-9 to TRBJ2-2; 12 nucleotides line up with TRBD2. CDR1 and CDR2 (germline): SEHNR, FQNEAQ (reference sequence). The V and J ends lost 2 bases and 4 bases, in that order; junction bases with no gene match: 11. The CDR3 spans 19 residues.

The chain joins TRBV10-1 to TRBJ2-1, with TRBD2 matching 9 bases. The J segment lost 3 bases and the V segment lost 0 bases, leaving 9 bases of the junction unmatched. This CDR3 is built from 18 residues. Per germline, CDR1 WNHNN and CDR2 SYGVQD (reference sequence). The CDR3 sequence is CASSESTLAGRHYNEQFF. CDR3 nucleotides: TGCGCCAGCAGTGAGTCGACCCTAGCGGGACGTCACTACAATGAGCAGTTCTTC.

This clone appeared a few times. The chain recombines TRBV3-1 (or the pseudogene TRBV3-2) with TRBJ2-3, with TRBD2 matching 8 bases. This CDR3 comprises 14 residues. The V gene's germline CDR1 is LGHDT and CDR2 YNNKEL (reference sequence). Trimming cost V 6 bases and J 2 bases; bases outside gene matches: 4. This CDR3 reads CASRAGGNTDTQYF. The CDR3 nucleotides are TGTGCCAGCAGGGCGGGGGGTAACACAGATACGCAGTATTTT.

The chain links TRBV7-3 to TRBJ2-7; possible D gene TRBD1, 6 bases. There are 16 residues in the CDR3. Trimming stripped 1 base from V and 6 bases from J, with 19 bases between. The V gene's germline CDR1 is SGHTA and CDR2 FQGTGA. The DNA for the CDR3 is TGTGCCAGCAGCTTAATGGCGGCCAGGGGTGTCTGCGAGCAGTACTTC. This sequence encodes CASSLMAARGVCEQYF.